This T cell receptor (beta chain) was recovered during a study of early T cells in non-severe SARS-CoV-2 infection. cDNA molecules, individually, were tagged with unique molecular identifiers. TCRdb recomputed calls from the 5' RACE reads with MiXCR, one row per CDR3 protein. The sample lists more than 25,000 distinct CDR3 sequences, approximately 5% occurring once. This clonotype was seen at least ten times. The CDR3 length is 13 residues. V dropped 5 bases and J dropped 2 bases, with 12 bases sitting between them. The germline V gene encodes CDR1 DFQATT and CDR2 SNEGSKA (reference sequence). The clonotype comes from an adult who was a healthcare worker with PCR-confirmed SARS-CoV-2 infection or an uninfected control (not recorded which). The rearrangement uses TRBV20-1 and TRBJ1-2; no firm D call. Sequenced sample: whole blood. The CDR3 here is CSAEEGKNYGYTF. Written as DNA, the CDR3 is TGCAGTGCTGAGGAAGGGAAGAACTATGGCTACACCTTC.